Following are 29 T cell receptor beta chains from one sample sequenced in a study of shared clonotypes between healthy human individuals. Sequencing used immunoSEQ multiplex PCR; TCRdb keeps in-frame clones, though not all of them. The sample has 450,000 to 500,000 clones, 79% seen once; the top ten hold roughly 12%. The sequenced material came from PBMCs. These receptors all stem from a woman between 35 and 50 years old in good health. Some clones in this sample may be carry-over from other donors' samples.

The J gene is TRBJ2-1, the V gene TRBV23-1; 9 bases fit TRBD2. TRBV23-1 is an open reading frame, and its role is uncertain. CDR3 length: 21 amino acids. With 4 bases clipped from V and 0 bases from J, the junction kept 19 bases outside the gene matches. The chain's CDR3 is CASSPNDRVAGVASSYNEQFF. CDR3 in DNA: TGCGCCAGCAGTCCAAACGACAGGGTAGCGGGAGTAGCGAGCTCCTACAATGAGCAGTTCTTC.

The V and J genes are TRBV7-9 and TRBJ2-3, with D possibly matching TRBD1 (5 bases). Germline CDR1 SEHNR, CDR2 FQNEAQ (reference sequence). Trimming pared 5 bases from V and 1 base from J, leaving 13 bases between. The CDR3 totals 15 residues. The CDR3, as DNA: TGTGCCAGCAGCCTAATACAGGCGGGCACAGATACGCAGTATTTT. It codes for CASSLIQAGTDTQYF.

The CDR3 DNA reads as TGTGCCAGTAGCCAGGCGGACAGGGAGAATCAGCCCCAGCATTTT. It specifies CASSQADRENQPQHF. The chain joins TRBV19 to TRBJ1-5; 8 nucleotides align to TRBD1. Looked up from germline, CDR1 is LNHDA and CDR2 is SQIVND (reference sequence). This CDR3 has 15 residues. V was pared by 6 bases and J by 4 bases, with 8 bases of the junction left unmatched.

CDR3 DNA sequence: TGCGCCAGCAGCCACCAGGGACCTGATGAGCAGTTCTTC. Translation: CASSHQGPDEQFF. The chain couples TRBV5-1 to TRBJ2-1; possibly TRBD1 or TRBD2 for D (5 bases each). Germline V gene sequence: CDR1 SGHRS, CDR2 YFSETQ. Trimming removed 4 bases at V and 8 bases at J, with 13 bases between. CDR3 length equals 13 residues.

This clone appeared once. The chain couples TRBV7-8 to TRBJ2-7; possible D gene TRBD2, 6 bases. The V and J ends lost 0 bases and 4 bases respectively, with 16 bases between them. The CDR3 is made up of 16 amino acids. Germline values: CDR1 SGHVS, CDR2 FQNEAQ. In DNA form, the CDR3 reads TGTGCCAGCAGCTTAGCGGGTAGCGGACCCAGTTACGAGCAGTACTTC. The encoded protein is CASSLAGSGPSYEQYF.

The rearrangement joins TRBV5-1 to TRBJ2-1; TRBD2 matches 9 bases. This CDR3 contains 18 residues. V lost 0 bases to trimming and J lost 4 bases; unmatched junction nucleotides: 11. Germline CDR1 reads SGHRS; CDR2 reads YFSETQ. Here the CDR3 reads CASSLGLAGRGVYNEQFF. DNA of the CDR3: TGCGCCAGCAGCTTGGGGCTAGCGGGAAGGGGAGTATACAATGAGCAGTTCTTC.

The chain carries TRBV19 and TRBJ2-6, with D perhaps matching TRBD1 or TRBD2 (5 bases each). Trimming removed 1 base from V and 0 bases from J, with 10 bases in between. The CDR3 has 17 amino acids. Germline CDR1 is LNHDA and CDR2 is SQIVND (reference sequence). The CDR3 is CASSIAGPHSGANVLTF. Here the CDR3 DNA reads TGTGCCAGTAGTATAGCGGGACCGCACTCTGGGGCCAACGTCCTGACTTTC.

The count of this clone is one. V usage is TRBV11-1 and J usage is TRBJ2-5, with 8 bases matching TRBD2. The CDR3 runs to 15 residues. V trimming: 5 bases; J trimming: 4 bases; junction bases outside the gene matches: 9. Per germline, CDR1 SGHAT and CDR2 FQDESV (reference sequence). CDR3 in amino acids: CASSPPSGSGETQYF. The CDR3 DNA reads as TGTGCCAGCAGCCCCCCGAGCGGGAGCGGAGAGACCCAGTACTTC.

The chain combines TRBV7-9 with TRBJ1-1, with 7 nucleotides matching TRBD1. CDR1 and CDR2 (germline): SEHNR, FQNEAQ (reference sequence). The junction had 4 bases not matched to a gene; V was cut back by 1 base and J by 5 bases. The length of the CDR3 is 14 residues. The CDR3 spells CASSLEGGLTEAFF. The CDR3 DNA reads TGTGCCAGCAGCTTAGAAGGGGGCCTGACTGAAGCTTTCTTT.

This clone has a handful of counts. The rearrangement links TRBV29-1 to TRBJ2-3; 13 bases are a match to TRBD2. CDR1 is SQVTM, CDR2 ANQGSEA, per germline. The CDR3 runs 17 residues. V was pared by 7 bases and J by 1 base, with 11 bases of the junction left unmatched. In DNA form, the CDR3 reads TGCAGCGGCGACACAGGACTAGCGGGGGAGCGCACAGATACGCAGTATTTT. Encoded protein: CSGDTGLAGERTDTQYF.

CDR3 in DNA: TGTGCCAGCAGTGAATCTGCTCACACCGGGGAGCTGTTTTTT. This translates into CASSESAHTGELFF. The rearrangement joins TRBV25-1 to TRBJ2-2; D remains unclear. CDR1 is MGHDK and CDR2 is SYGVNS in the germline V gene. The V gene lost 1 base and the J gene lost 3 bases, with 6 bases spanning the gap. The CDR3 is 14 amino acids.

V is TRBV6-1 and J is TRBJ2-2, with unresolved D. V was trimmed by 10 bases and J by 5 bases, leaving 8 bases between them. Looked up from germline, CDR1 is MNHNS and CDR2 is SASEGT. The CDR3 spans 11 residues. The DNA for the CDR3 is TGTGCCACCTCAATTACCGGGGAGCTGTTTTTT. It yields the protein CATSITGELFF.

The table lists this clone with a few counts. The V gene is TRBV6-1, the J gene TRBJ1-1; unclear D gene. There are 15 residues in the CDR3. Germline V gene sequence: CDR1 MNHNS, CDR2 SASEGT. V was clipped by 4 bases and J by 3 bases, with 15 bases between them. The CDR3 loop reads CASSVRARWDTEAFF. DNA of the CDR3: TGTGCCAGCAGTGTTAGGGCCCGGTGGGACACTGAAGCTTTCTTT.

This clone was recorded many times. J is TRBJ2-2 and V is TRBV4-2, with D unresolved. The CDR3 consists of 16 residues. From germline, CDR1 is LGHNA and CDR2 YNFKEQ. V was clipped by 0 bases and J by 0 bases, with 8 bases between them. The CDR3 DNA sequence: TGTGCCAGCAGCCAAGATACGACCGCGAACACCGGGGAGCTGTTTTTT. Its protein is CASSQDTTANTGELFF.

The J gene is TRBJ2-1, the V gene TRBV10-2, with D possibly TRBD2 on 6 matching bases. Per germline, CDR1 WSHSY and CDR2 SAAADI. The CDR3 contains 13 residues. Between the trimmed V and J ends, which lost 8 bases and 10 bases, there was a span of 18 bases. CDR3 bases: TGCGCCAGCGGAGCCCCCGACCGGGGGGAGCAGTTCTTC. It is translated as CASGAPDRGEQFF.

V usage is TRBV7-9 and J usage is TRBJ1-5, with unresolved D. V lost 0 bases to trimming and J lost 1 base, with 4 bases between them. The CDR3 runs to 14 residues. Germline CDR1 SEHNR, CDR2 FQNEAQ (reference sequence). As DNA, the CDR3 is TGTGCCAGCAGCTTAGCGGGCAGCAATCAGCCCCAGCATTTT. This sequence encodes CASSLAGSNQPQHF.

The chain's CDR3 is CASSFPLASEQFF. CDR3 nucleotide sequence: TGTGCCAGCAGCTTCCCTTTAGCTAGTGAGCAGTTCTTC. This chain joins TRBV7-2 and TRBJ2-1, with D uncertain. The CDR3 length is 13 residues. Trimming pared 3 bases from V and 9 bases from J, leaving 12 bases between. Per germline, CDR1 SGHTA and CDR2 FQGNSA.

V is TRBV11-2 and J is TRBJ2-1; tentatively, D is TRBD2 (5 bases). The CDR3 consists of 15 residues. Per the germline V gene, CDR1 is SGHAT and CDR2 is FQNNGV. Trimming shortened V by 4 bases and J by 6 bases, and 16 bases separated the two germline ends. The CDR3 region has the DNA TGTGCCAGCAGCTCCTTGGGGAGTCCTAGCAATGAGCAGTTCTTC. Amino acids: CASSSLGSPSNEQFF.

This chain joins TRBV27 and TRBJ1-1, with 7 bases fitting TRBD1. V lost 6 bases and J lost 3; bases outside the gene matches: 7. This CDR3 has 14 residues. Per germline, CDR1 MNHEY and CDR2 SMNVEV (reference sequence). The DNA of the CDR3 is TGTGCCAGCAGCCGGGGAGGGGGCGACACTGAAGCTTTCTTT. Translated, it gives CASSRGGGDTEAFF.

The V and J genes are TRBV1 and TRBJ2-1; whether TRBD2, the table's D call, matches the DNA was not checked. TRBV1 is deemed a pseudogene. This CDR3 comprises 17 residues. The CDR3 sequence: CTSSQDNSGRAFNEQFF. CDR3 coding DNA: TGCACCAGCAGCCAGGACAATAGCGGGAGGGCCTTCAATGAGCAGTTCTTC.

The rearrangement joins TRBV9 to TRBJ1-1; 9 positions match TRBD1. Germline-derived CDR1 and CDR2 are SGDLS and YYNGEE. This CDR3 has 15 amino acids. V lost 4 bases to trimming and J lost 3 bases; unmatched junction nucleotides: 7. The CDR3 reads CASSPAGTGHTEAFF. DNA for the CDR3: TGTGCCAGCAGCCCGGCCGGGACAGGGCACACTGAAGCTTTCTTT.

Here the CDR3 reads CASSPQEGSTDTQYF. The CDR3 DNA reads as TGCGCCAGCAGCCCACAGGAAGGTAGCACAGATACGCAGTATTTT. The rearrangement uses TRBV5-1 and TRBJ2-3, with D possibly matching TRBD1 (5 bases). The germline V gene encodes CDR1 SGHRS and CDR2 YFSETQ. Trimming cost V 4 bases and J 0 bases, with 12 bases left between them. The CDR3 is 15 amino acids.

The chain is built from TRBV28 and TRBJ1-2; 9 nucleotides agree with TRBD1. V lost 7 bases to trimming and J lost 4 bases; unmatched junction nucleotides: 7. CDR3 length equals 14 residues. Germline V CDR1 and CDR2: MDHEN, SYDVKM. The CDR3 region has the DNA TGTGCCAGCAACCTGGCGGGACAGGGCTATGGCTACACCTTC. Its protein product is CASNLAGQGYGYTF.

This clone occurred a few times. The chain has TRBV5-1 and TRBJ2-1; 7 bases are shared with TRBD2. Trimming at V came to 0 bases and at J to 8 bases, leaving 2 bases not matched to a gene. The CDR3 totals 13 residues. The germline CDR1 and CDR2 sequences are SGHRS and YFSETQ. CDR3 nucleotide sequence: TGCGCCAGCAGCTTGGTTAGCGGGCATGAGCAGTTCTTC. Translation: CASSLVSGHEQFF.

V and J are TRBV7-9 and TRBJ2-4; 7 bases are a match to TRBD2. CDR1 is SEHNR, CDR2 FQNEAQ, per germline (reference sequence). The V and J ends lost 4 bases and 8 bases, in that order; junction bases with no gene match: 8. CDR3 size: 14 residues. The CDR3 protein is CASSWGGEVDIQYF. The CDR3 DNA follows: TGTGCCAGCAGCTGGGGGGGTGAGGTTGACATTCAGTACTTC.

The chain has TRBV7-3 and TRBJ2-1; no reliable D call. V gave up 4 bases and J gave up 8 bases, with 12 bases separating them. The length of the CDR3 is 13 residues. Germline V CDR1 and CDR2: SGHTA, FQGTGA. DNA for the CDR3: TGTGCCAGCAGCTCCCCAAATAACCATGAGCAGTTCTTC. Its translation: CASSSPNNHEQFF.

The V call is TRBV5-4, the J call TRBJ2-1, with D maybe TRBD1 (6 bases). The CDR3 totals 14 residues. V gave up 4 bases and J gave up 4 bases, with 12 bases separating them. The germline gives CDR1 SGHNT, CDR2 YYREEE (reference sequence). This CDR3 is CASSGNTGYNEQFF. The CDR3 nucleotides read TGTGCCAGCAGCGGAAACACAGGGTACAATGAGCAGTTCTTC.

This chain links TRBV9 with TRBJ1-2, with D unresolved. V dropped 4 bases and J dropped 6 bases, with 16 bases sitting between them. This CDR3 has 14 amino acids. CDR1 and CDR2 (germline): SGDLS, YYNGEE. The CDR3 loop reads CASSIISGSDGYTF. The CDR3 region has the DNA TGTGCCAGCAGCATAATATCCGGTAGCGATGGCTACACCTTC. The full variable domain, completed using reference TRBV9 and TRBJ1-2, is DSGVTQTPKHLITATGQRVTLRCSPRSGDLSVYWYQQSLDQGLQFLIQYYNGEERAKGNILERFSAQQFPDLHSELNLSSLELGDSALYFCASSIISGSDGYTFGSGTRLTVV.

The V gene is TRBV5-4, the J gene TRBJ1-6, with 7 bases lining up with TRBD1. With 5 bases clipped from V and 7 bases from J, the junction kept 9 bases outside the gene matches. The CDR3 spans 15 residues. Germline CDR1 reads SGHNT; CDR2 reads YYREEE (reference sequence). CDR3 bases: TGTGCCAGCAGTAAAACAGGGGAGGGGAATTCACCCCTCCACTTT. Translating gives CASSKTGEGNSPLHF.